The 2 T cell receptor beta chains in this list originate from one sample, sequenced in a study of blood T cell repertoires in COVID-19. Clones were read by immunoSEQ multiplex PCR, and TCRdb kept only the in-frame ones, dropping some. The data contain about 270,000 clones, over 75% of them singletons. Sequenced sample: PBMCs or T cells enriched from blood (not recorded which). The receptors were sampled from a man between 18 and 29 years old who had recovered from COVID-19.

The V call is TRBV14, the J call TRBJ2-1; D might be TRBD1 (5 bases). Germline V CDR1 and CDR2: SGHDN, FVKESK. The V end was cut by 2 bases, the J end by 4 bases, with 6 bases between. CDR3 length equals 13 residues. For the CDR3, the DNA is TGTGCCAGCAGCCAATCAGGGTACAATGAGCAGTTCTTC. Amino acids: CASSQSGYNEQFF. The variable domain in full, with the rest retrieved from reference TRBV14 and TRBJ2-1, is EAGVTQFPSHSVIEKGQTVTLRCDPISGHDNLYWYRRVMGKEIKFLLHFVKESKQDESGMPNNRFLAERTGGTYSTLKVQPAELEDSGVYFCASSQSGYNEQFFGPGTRLTVL.

V usage is TRBV27 and J usage is TRBJ1-3, with D uncertain. Germline V lookup: CDR1 MNHEY, CDR2 SMNVEV (reference sequence). The CDR3 length is 12 residues. V lost 6 bases to trimming and J lost 3 bases, with 6 bases between them. The CDR3 region has the DNA TGTGCCAGCAGAACCAGTGGAAACACCATATATTTT. The encoded protein is CASRTSGNTIYF.